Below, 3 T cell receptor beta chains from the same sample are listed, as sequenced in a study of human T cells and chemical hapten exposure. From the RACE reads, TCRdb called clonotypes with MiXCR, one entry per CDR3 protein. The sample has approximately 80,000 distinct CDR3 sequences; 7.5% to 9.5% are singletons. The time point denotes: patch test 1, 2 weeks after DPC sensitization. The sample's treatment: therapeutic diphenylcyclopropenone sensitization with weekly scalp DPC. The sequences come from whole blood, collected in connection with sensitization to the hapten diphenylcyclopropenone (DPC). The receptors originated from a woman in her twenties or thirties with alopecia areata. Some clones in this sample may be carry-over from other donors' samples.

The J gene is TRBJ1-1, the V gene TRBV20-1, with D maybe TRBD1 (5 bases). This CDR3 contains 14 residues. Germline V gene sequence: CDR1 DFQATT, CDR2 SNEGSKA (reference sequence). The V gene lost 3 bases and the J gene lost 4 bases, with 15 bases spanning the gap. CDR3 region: CSASVTTRGTEAFF. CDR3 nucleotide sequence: TGCAGTGCTAGTGTTACAACAAGGGGCACTGAAGCTTTCTTT.

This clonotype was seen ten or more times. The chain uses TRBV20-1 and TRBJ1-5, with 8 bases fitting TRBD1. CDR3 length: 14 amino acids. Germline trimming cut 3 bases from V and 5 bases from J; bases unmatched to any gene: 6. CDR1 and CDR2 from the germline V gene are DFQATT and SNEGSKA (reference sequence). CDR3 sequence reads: CSASMGTGYQPQHF. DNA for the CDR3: TGCAGTGCTAGCATGGGGACAGGTTATCAGCCCCAGCATTTT.

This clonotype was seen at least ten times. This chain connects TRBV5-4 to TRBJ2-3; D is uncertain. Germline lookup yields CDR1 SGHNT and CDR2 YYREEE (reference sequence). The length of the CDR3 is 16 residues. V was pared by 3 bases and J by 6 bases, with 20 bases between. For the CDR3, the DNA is TGTGCCAGCAGCTCGAACCTGGTGACGCAGACGGATACGCAGTATTTT. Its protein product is CASSSNLVTQTDTQYF.